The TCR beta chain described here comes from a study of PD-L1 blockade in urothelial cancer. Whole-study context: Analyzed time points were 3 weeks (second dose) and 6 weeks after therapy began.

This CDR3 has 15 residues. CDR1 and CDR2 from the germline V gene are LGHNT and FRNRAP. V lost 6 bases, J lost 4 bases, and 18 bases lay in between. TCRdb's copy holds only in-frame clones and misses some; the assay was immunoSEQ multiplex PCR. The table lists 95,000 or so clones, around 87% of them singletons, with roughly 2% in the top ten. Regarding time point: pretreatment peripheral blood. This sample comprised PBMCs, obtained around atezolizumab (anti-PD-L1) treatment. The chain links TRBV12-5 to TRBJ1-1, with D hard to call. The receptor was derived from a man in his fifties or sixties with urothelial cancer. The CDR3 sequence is CASGEKAGVGTEAFF. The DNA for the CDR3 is TGTGCTAGTGGAGAGAAGGCAGGCGTTGGCACTGAAGCTTTCTTT.